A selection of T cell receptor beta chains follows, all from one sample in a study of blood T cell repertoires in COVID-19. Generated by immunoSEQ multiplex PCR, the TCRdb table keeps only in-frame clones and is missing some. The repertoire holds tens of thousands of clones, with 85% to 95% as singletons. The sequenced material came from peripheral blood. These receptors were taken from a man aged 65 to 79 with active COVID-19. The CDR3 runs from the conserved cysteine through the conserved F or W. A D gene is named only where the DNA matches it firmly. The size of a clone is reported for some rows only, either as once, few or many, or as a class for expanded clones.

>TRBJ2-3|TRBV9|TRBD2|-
TGTGCCAGCAGCGTAGTTCTAGCGGGTGGCACAGATACGCAGTATTTT
CASSVVLAGGTDTQYF
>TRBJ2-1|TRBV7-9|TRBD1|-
TGTGCCAGCAGCCTGATGACAGGGAACAATGAGCAGTTCTTC
CASSLMTGNNEQFF
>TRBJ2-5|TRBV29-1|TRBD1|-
TGCAGCGAGCGGACAGGGTCGGAGACCCAGTACTTC
CSERTGSETQYF
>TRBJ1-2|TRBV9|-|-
TGTGCCAGCAGCGTAGAGGACAGTCCCAACTATGGCTACACCTTC
CASSVEDSPNYGYTF
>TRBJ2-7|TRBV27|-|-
TGTGCCAGCAGTTTCCTTCCTAGCGCGACTGCCTACGAGCAGTACTTC
CASSFLPSATAYEQYF
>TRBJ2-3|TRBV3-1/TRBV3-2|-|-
TGTGCCAGCAGCCAAGTGGGGAGATCGGGAGATACGCAGTATTTT
CASSQVGRSGDTQYF
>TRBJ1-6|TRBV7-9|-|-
TGTGCCAGCAGCTTAGCGAGCTCCTATAATTCACCCCTCCACTTT
CASSLASSYNSPLHF
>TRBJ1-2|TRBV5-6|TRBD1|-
TGTGCCAGCAGCTATGTCGGGACAGGCCTTTATGGCTACACCTTC
CASSYVGTGLYGYTF
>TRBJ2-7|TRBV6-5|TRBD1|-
TGTGCCAGCGGGCGACAGGGAAACTACGAGCAGTACTTC
CASGRQGNYEQYF
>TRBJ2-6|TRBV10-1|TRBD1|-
TGCGCCAACGGGACAGGGGTTACTGGGGCCAACGTCCTGACTTTC
CANGTGVTGANVLTF
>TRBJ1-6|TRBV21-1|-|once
TGTGCCAGCAGCAAAGACGGCCCGAGACAGGGGAGTTCACCCCTCCACTTT
CASSKDGPRQGSSPLHF
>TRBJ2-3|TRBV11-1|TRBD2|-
TGTGCCAGCAGCTGGACTAGCGGGGGGGCGGCAGATACGCAGTATTTT
CASSWTSGGAADTQYF
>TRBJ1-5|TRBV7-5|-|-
TGTGCCAGAAGGCGAAAATGGGTGCGGGTTTATAGCAATCAGCCCCAGCATTTT
CARRRKWVRVYSNQPQHF
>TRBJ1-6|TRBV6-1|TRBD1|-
TGTGCCAGCAGTGAACCGGGACAGGGGGATTCACCCCTCCACTTT
CASSEPGQGDSPLHF